A selection of T cell receptor beta chains follows, all from one sample in a study of cytomegalovirus exposure and HLA in healthy donors. Using immunoSEQ multiplex PCR, the repertoire was profiled, and TCRdb retains in-frame clones only, with some absent. The sample has roughly 200,000 clones; around 78% are singletons. The sequenced sample was PBMCs. These receptors were collected from a woman aged 30 to 39 in good health and CMV-seropositive. CDR3s include the opening cysteine and the closing phenylalanine or tryptophan. D genes are given only for firm matches. Not every row has a clone size; where given, it reads once, few, many or a size class.

cdr3_aa cdr3_nt j_call v_call clone_size d_call
CASSFPGQGEEQYF TGTGCCAGCAGTTTCCCGGGACAGGGGGAAGAGCAGTACTTC TRBJ2-7 TRBV6-6 . TRBD1
CAIINRPGTEAFF TGTGCCATTATAAACCGCCCGGGCACTGAAGCTTTCTTT TRBJ1-1 TRBV10-3 . .
CASRAGSNYGYTF TGTGCCAGCAGGGCCGGGTCTAACTATGGCTACACCTTC TRBJ1-2 TRBV2 few .
CASSSSGNTYEQYF TGTGCCAGCAGTTCTAGCGGGAACACCTACGAGCAGTACTTC TRBJ2-7 TRBV2 . TRBD2
CASSESRQGAHNEQFF TGCGCCAGCAGTGAGTCCAGACAGGGGGCGCACAATGAGCAGTTCTTC TRBJ2-1 TRBV10-1 . TRBD1
CASSPPHARRGYTF TGTGCCAGCAGCCCACCTCACGCTAGACGTGGCTACACCTTC TRBJ1-2 TRBV9 few .
CASSEQGLEKETQYF TGTGCCAGCAGTGAGCAGGGACTAGAAAAAGAGACCCAGTACTTC TRBJ2-5 TRBV2 once TRBD2
CASSPYNSQETQYF TGTGCCAGCTCACCATATAACAGTCAAGAGACCCAGTACTTC TRBJ2-5 TRBV18 . .
CASSLRDKKPAFYGYTF TGTGCCAGCAGTCTCCGGGACAAGAAACCTGCCTTCTATGGCTACACCTTC TRBJ1-2 TRBV9 . .
CASSLRGTGNQPQHF TGTGCCAGCAGTCTTCGTGGGACAGGTAATCAGCCCCAGCATTTT TRBJ1-5 TRBV28 . TRBD1
CASSQEGQGGTEAFF TGCGCCAGCAGCCAAGAAGGGCAGGGAGGCACTGAAGCTTTCTTT TRBJ1-1 TRBV4-1 few .
CASGTQGVQETQYF TGTGCTAGTGGGACACAGGGAGTCCAAGAGACCCAGTACTTC TRBJ2-5 TRBV12-5 . .
CASSSGAGGPETQYF TGTGCCAGCAGCTCCGGCGCGGGAGGGCCTGAGACCCAGTACTTC TRBJ2-5 TRBV7-3 . TRBD2
CASSLGTNTYNEQFF TGCGCCAGCAGCTTAGGGACAAATACCTACAATGAGCAGTTCTTC TRBJ2-1 TRBV5-1 . .
CASDDSSAYGYTF TGTGCCAGCGACGACTCCTCGGCCTATGGCTACACCTTC TRBJ1-2 TRBV2 once .
CASGGQGQETQYF TGTGCCAGCGGAGGACAGGGCCAAGAGACCCAGTACTTC TRBJ2-5 TRBV7-2 . TRBD1
CSVAEGLAGYEQYF TGCAGCGTTGCCGAGGGACTAGCGGGTTACGAGCAGTACTTC TRBJ2-7 TRBV29-1 . TRBD2
CASSQDSGGETQYF TGTGCCAGCAGCCAAGATTCCGGGGGGGAGACCCAGTACTTC TRBJ2-5 TRBV4-2 . TRBD2